This T cell receptor (beta chain) was observed in a study of blood T cell repertoires in COVID-19. In its sample, this clone was seen once. Sequenced by immunoSEQ multiplex PCR; TCRdb stores in-frame clones only, minus some. The table shows tens of thousands of clones, with 88% occurring only once. The receptor's source is a human donor in a cohort sampled during active COVID-19. Sample: peripheral blood.

The CDR3, as DNA: TGTGCCAGTTCGATTCTAGCGGGAGAAGGCGAGCAGTACTTC. As protein: CASSILAGEGEQYF. This sequence joins TRBV6-5 and TRBJ2-7, with TRBD2 identical over 10 bases. V was clipped by 9 bases and J by 6 bases; unmatched bases: 11. Germline assignment: CDR1 MNHEY and CDR2 SVGAGI. The CDR3 covers 14 residues.